This passage covers 8 T cell receptor beta chains from one sample sequenced in a study of regulatory T cells. Study-wide results and caveats: Hydrophobic residues at CDR3 positions 6 and 7 were enriched in conventional CD4+ T cells of CD3G-deficient patients.

For these TCRs, the target antigens are not known. Amplification used 52 TRBV primers and 13 TRBJ primers. Only in-frame clones appear in the TCRdb table, and some are missing; sequencing was by immunoSEQ multiplex PCR. The table has 25,000 to 40,000 clones, 93% seen once. Sequenced sample: conventional CD4+ T cells sorted from blood. These receptors came from a child aged 2-15 years with CD3G deficiency.

The chain couples TRBV5-1 to TRBJ1-3, with no clear D. CDR3 size: 14 residues. Germline values: CDR1 SGHRS, CDR2 YFSETQ. The CDR3: CEAWSGIFGNTIYF. As DNA, the CDR3 is TGCGAGGCTTGGAGTGGGATCTTCGGAAACACCATATATTTT.

This clone came up a few times. The CDR3 loop reads CASRKLGAGGNEQFF. The CDR3, as DNA: TGTGCCAGCAGGAAACTGGGGGCGGGAGGCAATGAGCAGTTCTTC. The rearrangement joins TRBV6-5 to TRBJ2-1; 8 bases line up with TRBD2. Germline values: CDR1 MNHEY, CDR2 SVGAGI. The CDR3 is made up of 15 amino acids. The V gene end was trimmed by 6 bases and the J gene end by 6 bases; junction bases not matched to a gene: 10.

The genes are TRBV6-1 and TRBJ2-1; weak D call: TRBD2 (5 bases). The germline V gene has CDR1 MNHNS and CDR2 SASEGT. V was trimmed by 5 bases and J by 9 bases, leaving 11 bases between them. CDR3 length: 12 residues. The CDR3 loop is CASSPRAGEQFF. CDR3 in DNA: TGTGCCAGCAGTCCAAGGGCGGGTGAGCAGTTCTTC.

The gene calls are TRBV6-1 and TRBJ1-1; 8 bases are a match to TRBD1. Germline values: CDR1 MNHNS, CDR2 SASEGT. With 4 bases clipped from V and 5 bases from J, the junction kept 3 bases outside the gene matches. This CDR3 is built from 13 residues. CDR3 nucleotide sequence: TGTGCCAGCAGTGCGAGACAGGGGACTGAAGCTTTCTTT. As protein: CASSARQGTEAFF.

V usage is TRBV6-1 and J usage is TRBJ2-3; TRBD1 matches at 10 bases. The ends lost 6 bases at V and 6 bases at J; junction bases unmatched: 9. The V gene's germline CDR1 is MNHNS and CDR2 SASEGT. This CDR3 comprises 15 residues. CDR3 region: CASSPTGGSRDTQYF. The CDR3 nucleotides are TGTGCCAGCAGCCCGACAGGGGGCTCGAGGGATACGCAGTATTTT.

The chain joins TRBV5-1 to TRBJ2-7, with a tentative D call TRBD2 (6 bases). V was cut by 3 bases and J by 5 bases, with 12 bases left in between. The length of the CDR3 is 13 residues. The V gene's germline CDR1 is SGHRS and CDR2 YFSETQ. The CDR3 sequence is CASSWDFSDEQYF. The CDR3 DNA reads as TGCGCCAGCAGCTGGGACTTTTCCGACGAGCAGTACTTC.

V and J are TRBV28 and TRBJ1-2, with D maybe TRBD1 (6 bases). Trimming cost V 6 bases and J 6 bases, with 17 bases left between them. The germline CDR1 and CDR2 sequences are MDHEN and SYDVKM. The CDR3 runs to 14 residues. CDR3 amino acids: CASRTAWGRHGYTF. The CDR3 DNA follows: TGTGCCAGCAGAACGGCTTGGGGGCGGCATGGCTACACCTTC.

This chain joins TRBV6-1 and TRBJ2-7; D gene ambiguous. The length of the CDR3 is 13 residues. Trimming pared 2 bases from V and 6 bases from J, leaving 11 bases between. Germline V gene sequence: CDR1 MNHNS, CDR2 SASEGT. The CDR3 reads CASSESRGLEQYF. The CDR3 bases are TGTGCCAGCAGTGAAAGTAGAGGCCTCGAGCAGTACTTC.